This T cell receptor (beta chain) is drawn from a study of blood T cell repertoires in COVID-19 (dated by TCRdb to 2018 to 2021). As for the study more broadly: The collaborator samples originated in the United States, Italy and Spain and spanned the acute and convalescent phases of COVID-19. The prospective study material was composed of cDNA or gDNA derived from T cells, B-cell-depleted T cells, or PBMCs. Deeply sampled blood TCRbeta repertoires from subjects exposed to, actively infected with, or recovered from COVID-19 were included in the dataset. A freely available public database, intended as a resource for researchers studying the immune response to SARS-CoV-2, is where the repertoires were released. The samples were drawn from two sources: the first 160 participants of the ongoing ImmuneRACE study, and 1,000 to 1,500 subjects contributed by 6 global collaborators. The sample metadata nearly always contained a de-identified subject ID, COVID-19 status, age in years and sex. Where available, HLA class I and class II types were obtained from metadata supplied by the sample provider rather than from assay-based typing.

A word on this clone: Its antigen is currently not known. Qualities for individual bases were not recorded, and no much larger clone is one base off.

TCRbeta CDR3 regions were amplified from genomic DNA using the immunoSEQ Assay, a bias-controlled multiplex PCR. The authors' analysis ran thus. The number of nucleated cells in each sample was estimated from the amplification of reference gene primers within the assay. To quantify the absolute abundance of each unique TCRbeta CDR3 rearrangement, sequence reads were collapsed and filtered. Productive Simpson clonality was computed per sample as the square root of Simpson's diversity index over productive rearrangements. Not all clones reach the TCRdb copy of this immuneACCESS table, which keeps in-frame sequences only. Checked studies attribute under half of the gap to unresolved V genes and leave the rest unexplained. The V and J calls and clone size are taken from that table; D and trimming were inferred from the DNA. This sample lists about 140,000 clones; roughly 85% were detected once. Of the sample, roughly 2.9% falls within the top ten clones.

The CDR3 contains 15 residues, cysteine and phenylalanine counted. The read is trimmed to its CDR3 DNA, 45 bases read in frame from base 1. From a lookup of the germline V gene (reference sequence), CDR1 and CDR2 are LNHNV and YYDKDF. Relative to germline, V is missing 6 bases and J is missing 0 bases, with 4 bases of the junction outside any gene match. What the authors observed across the whole study: The quantity of clinical and demographic metadata differed by source and by participant and was supplied without curation.

Whole blood was collected in K2EDTA tubes by collaborating institutions according to the institutions' own protocols. For TCRbeta analysis, collaborator samples were shipped as frozen whole blood, as isolated PBMCs, or as DNA extracted from either sample type. The chain links TRBV15 with TRBJ2-1; TRBD1 agrees with 8 junctional bases. This sequence was found in a man between 45 and 60 years old with acute or convalescent COVID-19. Sequencing was carried out using peripheral blood. The CDR3 loop reads CATSPGGASYNEQFF. The DNA sequence is TGTGCCACCAGTCCAGGGGGCGCCTCCTACAATGAGCAGTTCTTC.